The entry below describes one T cell receptor (beta chain). The data were taken from a study of shared clonotypes between healthy human individuals. Germline loops: CDR1 MGHDK, CDR2 SYGVNS. V trimming: 4 bases; J trimming: 3 bases; junction bases outside the gene matches: 6. CDR3 length: 16 amino acids. In the study's own analysis: Because ImmunoSEQ provided only junction sequences with no quality scores, the filtering differed. Only in-frame clones appear in the TCRdb table, and some are missing; sequencing was by immunoSEQ multiplex PCR. Clone size and V and J calls were adopted from that table, with D and trimming inferred from the DNA. The sample has 850,000 to 1,100,000 clones, roughly 77% seen once.

This receptor was taken from a man between 18 and 35 years old in good health. Some clones in this sample may be carry-over from other donors' samples. This sequence joins TRBV25-1 and TRBJ2-1; TRBD2 matches at 10 bases. Input material: memory CD4+ T cells from PBMCs. Regarding subset: CD45RA-negative fraction. The CDR3 protein is CASSALTSGLYNEQFF. The CDR3 DNA follows: TGTGCCAGCAGTGCTTTGACTAGCGGGCTCTACAATGAGCAGTTCTTC.